This TCR beta chain was found in a study of blood T cell repertoires in COVID-19. As for the study in general: Sources were T cells, B-cell-depleted T cells, or PBMCs; the material itself was cDNA or gDNA.

The repertoire was sequenced with immunoSEQ multiplex PCR; TCRdb's copy has only in-frame clones and lacks some. The table records about 230,000 clones, about 85% of them present only once. J was trimmed by 10 bases and V by 5 bases; bases with no gene match: 7. The CDR3 spans 13 residues. In germline, CDR1 is MNHEY, CDR2 SVGEGT. The age range of participants was about 18 to 95 years, with residence in under 25 US areas. V usage is TRBV6-2 or TRBV6-3 and J usage is TRBJ1-1; 10 nucleotides align to TRBD1. The sequence came from a man aged 30 to 45 who had recovered from COVID-19. Input material: PBMCs or T cells enriched from blood (not recorded which). The CDR3 nucleotides read TGTGCCAGCAGTGAGAGACAGGGGGCGCGAGCTTTCTTT. As protein: CASSERQGARAFF.